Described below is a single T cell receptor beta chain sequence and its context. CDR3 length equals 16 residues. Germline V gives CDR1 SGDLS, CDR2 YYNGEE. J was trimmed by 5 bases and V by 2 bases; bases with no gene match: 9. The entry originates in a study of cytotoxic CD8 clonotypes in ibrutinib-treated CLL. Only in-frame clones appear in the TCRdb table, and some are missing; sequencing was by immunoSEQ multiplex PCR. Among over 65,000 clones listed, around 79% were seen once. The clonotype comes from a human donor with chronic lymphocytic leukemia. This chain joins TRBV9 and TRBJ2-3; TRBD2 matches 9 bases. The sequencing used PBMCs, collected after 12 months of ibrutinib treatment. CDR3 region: CASSVRGGASGDTQYF. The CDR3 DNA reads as TGTGCCAGCAGCGTTCGCGGGGGGGCGTCTGGAGATACGCAGTATTTT.